Listed here are 5 T cell receptor beta chains from one sample, sequenced in a study of blood T cells in healthy people across ages. Sample-barcoded 5' priming and a J-beta primer mix drove a second PCR of roughly 7 to 11 cycles. TCRdb analysed the 5' RACE reads with MiXCR anew, one entry per CDR3 protein. Counted here are around 900,000 distinct CDR3 sequences, more than 25% occurring once; the ten biggest clones make up about 18%. Sequenced sample: blood. These receptor sequences come from a woman of 80 years or more in good health.

Comments on this clonotype: This may be a read error: a much more frequent sequence differs by one nucleotide. V usage is TRBV18 and J usage is TRBJ2-7, with a tentative D call TRBD2 (6 bases). Germline-derived CDR1 and CDR2 are KGHSH and LQKENI. The CDR3 is 14 residues long. V lost 2 bases, J lost 2 bases, and 10 bases lay in between. The CDR3 region is CASSPEGGTYEQYF. Here the CDR3 DNA reads TGTGCCAGCTCACCAGAGGGCGGGACCTACGAGCAGTACTTC. Using reference TRBV18 and TRBJ2-7 for the parts outside the CDR3, the full variable domain is NAGVMQNPRHLVRRRGQEARLRCSPMKGHSHVYWYRQLPEEGLKFMVYLQKENIIDESGMPKERFSAEFPKEGPSILRIQQVVRGDSAAYFCASSPEGGTYEQYFGPGTRLTVT.

This chain links TRBV27 with TRBJ2-7; TRBD2 matches 7 bases. The CDR3 has 15 amino acids. Germline V gene sequence: CDR1 MNHEY, CDR2 SMNVEV (reference sequence). Unmatched junction bases numbered 15, after V lost 6 bases and J lost 7 bases. This chain's CDR3 is CASSVGGRFYNEQYF. In DNA form, the CDR3 reads TGTGCCAGCAGCGTGGGGGGGAGGTTTTACAATGAGCAGTACTTC.

This clonotype was counted at least ten times. The chain has TRBV29-1 and TRBJ2-7, with D perhaps assigned TRBD1 or TRBD2 (5 bases each). The germline V gene encodes CDR1 SQVTM and CDR2 ANQGSEA. There are 13 residues in the CDR3. The germline V and J ends were trimmed by 6 bases and 1 base, with 13 bases remaining between them. The CDR3 DNA reads TGCAGCGTGGTACGGGACGTATCCTACGAGCAGTACTTC. This sequence encodes CSVVRDVSYEQYF.

This clonotype was seen many times. The chain employs TRBV9 and TRBJ2-3; 7 bases match TRBD1. The CDR3 runs 15 residues. V gave up 4 bases and J gave up 2 bases; unmatched junction bases: 7. Germline V gives CDR1 SGDLS, CDR2 YYNGEE. The CDR3 loop reads CASSTRDRDTDTQYF. CDR3 nucleotide sequence: TGTGCCAGCAGCACCAGGGACAGAGACACAGATACGCAGTATTTT.

In its sample, this clonotype was seen a few times. This may be a read error, as it is one base from a much larger clone. The CDR3 DNA is TGCAGCGTTGTTAGGCTAAGCACAGATACGCAGTATTTT. Protein sequence: CSVVRLSTDTQYF. V is TRBV29-1 and J is TRBJ2-3; D remains ambiguous. This CDR3 has 13 residues. Germline V gives CDR1 SQVTM, CDR2 ANQGSEA. The germline V and J ends were trimmed by 4 bases and 0 bases, with 8 bases remaining between them.